These 10 T cell receptor beta chains were sequenced from one sample in a study of blood T cells in healthy people across ages. The authors ran a second PCR of 7 to 11 cycles using a sample-barcoded 5' primer and a J-beta primer mix. Each CDR3 protein gets one entry after TCRdb re-called the 5' RACE reads with MiXCR. There are roughly 1,500,000 distinct CDR3 sequences in the sample; 30% to 40% occur only once, and about 11% lies in the top ten. The source material was blood. The receptors were gathered from a woman under 40 in good health.

The chain carries TRBV5-1 and TRBJ2-1, with 11 bases matching TRBD2. V was pared by 4 bases and J by 6 bases, with 12 bases of the junction left unmatched. Germline V gene lookup returns CDR1 SGHRS and CDR2 YFSETQ. This CDR3 contains 17 residues. The CDR3 DNA sequence: TGCGCCAGCAGCAACCCGGCCCGTAGCGGGGGGGGCAATGAGCAGTTCTTC. It specifies CASSNPARSGGGNEQFF.

The rearrangement links TRBV18 to TRBJ1-1; 12 bases line up with TRBD1. Per the germline V gene, CDR1 is KGHSH and CDR2 is LQKENI. V lost 5 bases, J lost 4 bases, and 14 bases stayed unmatched. The CDR3 contains 18 residues. CDR3 sequence reads: CASSSTRDRGRPSTEAFF. The CDR3 DNA is TGTGCCAGCTCATCGACCCGGGACAGGGGGCGACCTAGCACTGAAGCTTTCTTT.

This chain links TRBV2 with TRBJ1-1; D gene unclear. The CDR3 loop spans 13 amino acids. The V gene's germline CDR1 is SNHLY and CDR2 FYNNEI. The germline V and J ends were trimmed by 7 bases and 2 bases, with 11 bases remaining between them. CDR3 residues: CASKETLNTEAFF. The CDR3 DNA follows: TGTGCCAGCAAGGAAACCTTAAACACTGAAGCTTTCTTT.

The rearrangement links TRBV27 to TRBJ2-3; 10 bases align to TRBD2. The V segment lost 2 bases and the J segment 1 base; nucleotides outside the gene matches: 15. Germline assignment: CDR1 MNHEY and CDR2 SMNVEV (reference sequence). This CDR3 region has 20 residues. This CDR3 reads CASSLSGTSANFFRTDTQYF. For the CDR3, the DNA is TGTGCCAGCAGTTTAAGTGGGACTAGCGCGAATTTCTTCCGCACAGATACGCAGTATTTT.

This clonotype showed up many times. The germline gene is not matched at one end of the junction; a read error may be the cause. V and J are TRBV7-9 and TRBJ2-7, with D possibly being TRBD1 (6 bases). The CDR3 spans 13 residues. Germline CDR1 and CDR2: SEHNR and FQNEAQ (reference sequence). The chain's CDR3 is CASSGQTSYEQYF. The DNA for the CDR3 is TGCGCCAGCAGCGGACAGACCTCCTACGAGCAGTACTTC.

The J gene is TRBJ1-1, the V gene TRBV6-5; the D is unclear. The CDR3 has 13 amino acids. V lost 7 bases and J lost 3, with 12 bases in between. Germline CDR1 reads MNHEY; CDR2 reads SVGAGI. The CDR3 loop reads CASKSKHYTEAFF. For the CDR3, the DNA is TGTGCCAGCAAGAGTAAACACTACACTGAAGCTTTCTTT.

Comment on this clonotype: Since a much larger clone is just one base distant, this may be a read error. The chain is built from TRBV29-1 and TRBJ2-1, with 7 positions matching TRBD1. This CDR3 has 14 amino acids. Germline lookup yields CDR1 SQVTM and CDR2 ANQGSEA. With V trimmed by 8 bases and J by 8 bases, 15 bases remained unmatched. CDR3 amino acids: CSIHRQGVYHEQFF. CDR3 nucleotides: TGCAGCATCCACAGACAGGGTGTTTATCATGAGCAGTTCTTC.

Details on this clonotype: Since a much larger clone is just one base distant, this may be a read error. CDR3 in amino acids: CAIRGTSNYEQYF. Here the CDR3 DNA reads TGTGCCATCAGGGGGACGAGTAACTACGAGCAGTACTTC. The V call is TRBV10-3, the J call TRBJ2-5, with D perhaps matching TRBD1 or TRBD2 (5 bases each). The J call may be incorrect, as the DNA end agrees better with TRBJ2-7. The germline gives CDR1 ENHRY, CDR2 SYGVKD. This CDR3 region has 13 residues.

The chain employs TRBV11-2 and TRBJ2-5; D is unclear. Germline CDR1 reads SGHAT; CDR2 reads FQNNGV. This CDR3 contains 12 residues. V was clipped by 6 bases and J by 5 bases, with 10 bases between them. The CDR3 is CASSYPRETQYF. In DNA, the CDR3 is TGTGCCAGCAGTTATCCTCGGGAGACCCAGTACTTC.

The chain carries TRBV14 and TRBJ1-2, with TRBD1 matching 12 bases. CDR1 is SGHDN, CDR2 FVKESK, per germline. V dropped 3 bases and J dropped 8; count of bases not matched to a gene: 7. The CDR3 extends over 15 amino acids. The CDR3: CASSQGQGALRGYTF. As DNA, the CDR3 is TGTGCCAGCAGCCAGGGACAGGGGGCGCTTAGAGGCTACACCTTC. Complete variable domain (other parts from reference TRBV14 and TRBJ1-2): EAGVTQFPSHSVIEKGQTVTLRCDPISGHDNLYWYRRVMGKEIKFLLHFVKESKQDESGMPNNRFLAERTGGTYSTLKVQPAELEDSGVYFCASSQGQGALRGYTFGSGTRLTVV.